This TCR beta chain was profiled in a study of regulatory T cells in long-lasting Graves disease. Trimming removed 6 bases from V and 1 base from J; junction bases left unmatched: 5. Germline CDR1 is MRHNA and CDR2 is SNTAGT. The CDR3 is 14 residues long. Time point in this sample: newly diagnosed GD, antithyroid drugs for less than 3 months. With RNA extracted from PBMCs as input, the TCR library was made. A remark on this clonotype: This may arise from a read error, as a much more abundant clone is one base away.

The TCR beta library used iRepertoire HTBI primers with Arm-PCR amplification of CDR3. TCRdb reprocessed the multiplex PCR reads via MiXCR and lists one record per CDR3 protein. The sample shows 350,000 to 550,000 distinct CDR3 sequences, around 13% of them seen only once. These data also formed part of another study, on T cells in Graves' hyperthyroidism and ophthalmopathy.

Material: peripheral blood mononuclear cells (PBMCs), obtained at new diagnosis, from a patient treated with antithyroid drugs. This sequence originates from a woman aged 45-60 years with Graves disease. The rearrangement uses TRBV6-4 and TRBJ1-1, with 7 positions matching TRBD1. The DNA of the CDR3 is TGTGCCAGCAGGGGGGGGACAGAGAACACTGAAGCTTTCTTT. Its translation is CASRGGTENTEAFF.